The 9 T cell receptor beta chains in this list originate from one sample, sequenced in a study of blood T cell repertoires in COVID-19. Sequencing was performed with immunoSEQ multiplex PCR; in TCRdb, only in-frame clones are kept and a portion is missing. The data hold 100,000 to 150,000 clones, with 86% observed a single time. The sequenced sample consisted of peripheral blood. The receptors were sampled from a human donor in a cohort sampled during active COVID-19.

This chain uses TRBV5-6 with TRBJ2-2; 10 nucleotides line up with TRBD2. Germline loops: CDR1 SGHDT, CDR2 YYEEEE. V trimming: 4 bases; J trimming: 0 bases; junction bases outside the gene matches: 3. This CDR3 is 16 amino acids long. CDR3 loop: CASSRLAGANTGELFF. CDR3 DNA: TGTGCCAGCAGCCGACTAGCGGGCGCGAACACCGGGGAGCTGTTTTTT.

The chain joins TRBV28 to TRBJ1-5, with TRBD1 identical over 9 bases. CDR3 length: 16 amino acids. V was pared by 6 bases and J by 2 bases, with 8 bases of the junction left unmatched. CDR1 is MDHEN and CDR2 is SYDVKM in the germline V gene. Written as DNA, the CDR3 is TGTGCCAGCAGATGGACAGGGGACTTCGGCAATCAGCCCCAGCATTTT. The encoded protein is CASRWTGDFGNQPQHF.

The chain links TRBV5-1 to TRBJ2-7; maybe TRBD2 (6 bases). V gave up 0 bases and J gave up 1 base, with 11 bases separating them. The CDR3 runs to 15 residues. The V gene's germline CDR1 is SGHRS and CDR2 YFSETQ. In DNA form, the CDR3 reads TGCGCCAGCAGCTTGGCCGCCGGACTATCCTACGAGCAGTACTTC. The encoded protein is CASSLAAGLSYEQYF.

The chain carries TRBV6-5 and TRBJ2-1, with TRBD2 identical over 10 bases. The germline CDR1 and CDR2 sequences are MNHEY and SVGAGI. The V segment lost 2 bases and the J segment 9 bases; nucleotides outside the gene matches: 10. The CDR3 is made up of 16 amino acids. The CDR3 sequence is CASSYGGGTSAGEQFF. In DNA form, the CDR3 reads TGTGCCAGCAGTTACGGGGGAGGGACTAGCGCTGGTGAGCAGTTCTTC.

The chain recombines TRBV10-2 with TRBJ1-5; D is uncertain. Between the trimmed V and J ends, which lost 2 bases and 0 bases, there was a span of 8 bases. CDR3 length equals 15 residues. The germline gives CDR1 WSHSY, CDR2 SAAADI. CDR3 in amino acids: CASSEAGSSNQPQHF. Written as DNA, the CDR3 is TGCGCCAGCAGTGAGGCAGGTTCTAGCAATCAGCCCCAGCATTTT.

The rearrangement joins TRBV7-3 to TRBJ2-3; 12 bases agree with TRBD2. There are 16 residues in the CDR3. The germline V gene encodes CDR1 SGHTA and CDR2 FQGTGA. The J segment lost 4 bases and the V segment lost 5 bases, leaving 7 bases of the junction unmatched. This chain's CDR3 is CASSPRLAGVPDTQYF. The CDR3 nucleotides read TGTGCCAGCAGCCCCCGACTAGCGGGAGTCCCAGATACGCAGTATTTT.

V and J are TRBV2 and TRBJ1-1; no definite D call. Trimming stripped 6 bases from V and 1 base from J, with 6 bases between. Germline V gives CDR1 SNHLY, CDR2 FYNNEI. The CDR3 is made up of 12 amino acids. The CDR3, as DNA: TGTGCCAGCAGCGAGGGGAACACTGAAGCTTTCTTT. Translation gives CASSEGNTEAFF.

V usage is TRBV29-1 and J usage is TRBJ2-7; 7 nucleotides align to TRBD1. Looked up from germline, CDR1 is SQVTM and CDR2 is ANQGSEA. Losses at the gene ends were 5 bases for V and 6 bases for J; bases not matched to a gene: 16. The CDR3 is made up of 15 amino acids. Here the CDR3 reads CSVQDRSLVVAEQYF. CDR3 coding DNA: TGCAGCGTTCAGGACAGGTCTTTAGTGGTCGCCGAGCAGTACTTC.

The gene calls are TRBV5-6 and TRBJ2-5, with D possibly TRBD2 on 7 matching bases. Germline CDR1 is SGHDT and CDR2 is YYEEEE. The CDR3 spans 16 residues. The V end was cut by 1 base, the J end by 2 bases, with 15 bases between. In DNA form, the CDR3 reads TGTGCCAGCAGCTTGCTAGCGGAGGGGGAGCAAGAGACCCAGTACTTC. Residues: CASSLLAEGEQETQYF.